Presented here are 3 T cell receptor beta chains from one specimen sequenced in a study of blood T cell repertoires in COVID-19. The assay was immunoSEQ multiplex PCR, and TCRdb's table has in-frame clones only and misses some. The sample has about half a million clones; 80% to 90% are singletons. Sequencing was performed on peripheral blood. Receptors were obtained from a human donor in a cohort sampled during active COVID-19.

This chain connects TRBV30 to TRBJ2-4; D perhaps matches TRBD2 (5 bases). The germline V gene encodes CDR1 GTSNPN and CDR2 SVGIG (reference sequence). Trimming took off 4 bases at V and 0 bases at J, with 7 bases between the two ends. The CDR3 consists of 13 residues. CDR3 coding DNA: TGTGCCTGGAACGGGGTAGCCAAAAACATTCAGTACTTC. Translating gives CAWNGVAKNIQYF.

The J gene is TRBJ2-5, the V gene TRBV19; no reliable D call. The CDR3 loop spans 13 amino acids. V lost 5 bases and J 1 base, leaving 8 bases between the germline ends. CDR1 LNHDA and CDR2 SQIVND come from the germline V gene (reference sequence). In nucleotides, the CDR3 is TGTGCCAGTAGTTTGCCCGGCCAAGAGACCCAGTACTTC. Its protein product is CASSLPGQETQYF.

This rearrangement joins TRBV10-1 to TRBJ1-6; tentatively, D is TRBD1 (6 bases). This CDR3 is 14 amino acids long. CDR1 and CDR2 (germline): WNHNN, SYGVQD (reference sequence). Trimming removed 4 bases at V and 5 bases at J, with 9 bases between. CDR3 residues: CASSVGQNNSPLHF. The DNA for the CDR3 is TGCGCCAGCAGTGTCGGACAGAATAATTCACCCCTCCACTTT.